Listed below are T cell receptor beta chains from one sample, sequenced in a study of blood T cell repertoires in COVID-19. Assay used: immunoSEQ multiplex PCR; TCRdb lists only in-frame clones, some missing. The data contain approximately 200,000 clones, approximately 87% of them seen just once; the ten biggest clones take up about 6%. The sequenced sample consisted of peripheral blood. These receptors originate from a man aged 55-75 years who had recovered from COVID-19. CDR3s include the opening cysteine and the closing phenylalanine or tryptophan. The D gene is left open where the match is weak. Not every row has a clone size; where given, it reads once, few, many or a size class.

TRBV2	TRBJ1-2	once	TRBD1	TGTGCCACCGGCGGGACAGGGAAGGACTATGGCTACACCTTC	CATGGTGKDYGYTF
TRBV24-1	TRBJ1-1	.	.	TGTGCCACCAGTGATCAGGGGCGAGCTTTCTTT	CATSDQGRAFF
TRBV6-6	TRBJ1-1	.	.	TGTGCCAGCGGGGGGACCGCATTTTCGGACACTGAAGCTTTCTTT	CASGGTAFSDTEAFF
TRBV28	TRBJ2-1	.	TRBD2	TGTGCCAGCAGTCCTAGCGGGAGGGCCTACAATGAGCAGTTCTTC	CASSPSGRAYNEQFF
TRBV27	TRBJ2-1	.	TRBD1	TGTGCCAGCAGGGCGGGACAGGGGCCTGAGCAGTTCTTC	CASRAGQGPEQFF
TRBV6-6	TRBJ2-1	.	.	TGTGCCAGCAGTCACCCTCGGGCGGACTCTTCGACTTACAATGAGCAGTTCTTC	CASSHPRADSSTYNEQFF
TRBV2	TRBJ1-5	.	TRBD1	TGTGCCAGCAGTGGGACAGGAGGCAATCAGCCCCAGCATTTT	CASSGTGGNQPQHF
TRBV6-5	TRBJ2-7	.	TRBD2	TGTGCCACCGCAGTTAGCGGGATTGGCGAGCAGTACTTC	CATAVSGIGEQYF
TRBV6-2/TRBV6-3	TRBJ1-5	.	.	TGTGCCAGCAGTTTTCACCGGGAGCGAGGCAATCAGCCCCAGCATTTT	CASSFHRERGNQPQHF
TRBV30	TRBJ1-2	.	.	TGTGCCTGGAGTACACGACAGGCCAACTATGGCTACACCTTC	CAWSTRQANYGYTF
TRBV30	TRBJ1-1	.	.	TGTGCCTGGGTCCAATTGAACACTGAAGCTTTCTTT	CAWVQLNTEAFF
TRBV28	TRBJ1-2	.	TRBD1	TGTGCCAGCAGCTCCCCGACAGGGGGGGACTATGGCTACACCTTC	CASSSPTGGDYGYTF
TRBV5-1	TRBJ1-1	.	TRBD1	TGCGCCAGCAGCCCGGACAGGGGAATGAACACTGAAGCTTTCTTT	CASSPDRGMNTEAFF
TRBV6-1	TRBJ1-3	.	.	TGTGCCAGCAGTGAAAGTCGACAAGCCACCATATATTTT	CASSESRQATIYF
TRBV6-2/TRBV6-3	TRBJ1-1	.	.	TGTGCCAGCAGCGAACGGACTGAAGCTTTCTTT	CASSERTEAFF
TRBV29-1	TRBJ2-6	.	.	TGCAGCGTTGAGGGGGGACCAGGGGCCAACGTCCTGACTTTC	CSVEGGPGANVLTF
TRBV6-4	TRBJ1-1	.	.	TGTGCCAGCAGTGACTCACAGGGCACTGAAGCTTTCTTT	CASSDSQGTEAFF
TRBV4-2	TRBJ2-3	.	TRBD2	TGTGCCAGCAGCCAAGATGGGGCTAGCGGGAGGCGGGGCACAGATACGCAGTATTTT	CASSQDGASGRRGTDTQYF
TRBV11-3	TRBJ2-5	.	TRBD2	TGTGCCAGCAGCTTAGTCAGCGGGGGTTCCCAAGAGACCCAGTACTTC	CASSLVSGGSQETQYF
TRBV3-1/TRBV3-2	TRBJ1-2	.	.	TGTGCCAGCAGCCAAGTGGTGAGGGGGGGGTATGGCTACACCTTC	CASSQVVRGGYGYTF
TRBV7-8	TRBJ2-7	.	TRBD1	TGTGCCAGCCTCAGGACAGGGGGCCAGCAGTACTTC	CASLRTGGQQYF
TRBV5-1	TRBJ2-2	.	TRBD2	TGCGCCAGCAGCTTGATGGCGGGAGGGTCTACCGGGGAGCTGTTTTTT	CASSLMAGGSTGELFF
TRBV18	TRBJ1-1	few	.	TGTGCCAGCTCACCCAGACCGTCCGGGGGAGGGACTGAAGCTTTCTTT	CASSPRPSGGGTEAFF
TRBV6-5	TRBJ2-2	.	TRBD1	TGTGCCAGCAGTCTCGGACAGGGCACCGGGGAGCTGTTTTTT	CASSLGQGTGELFF
TRBV7-3	TRBJ2-1	few	TRBD1	TGTGCCAGCAGCTTCAGACAGGGGGGAAAAAATGAGCAGTTCTTC	CASSFRQGGKNEQFF
TRBV7-8	TRBJ2-5	.	TRBD1	TGTGCCAGCAGCTTAGCAGGGACAGGCCAAGAGACCCAGTACTTC	CASSLAGTGQETQYF
TRBV3-1/TRBV3-2	TRBJ2-7	.	TRBD1	TGTGCCAGCAGCCTAGGGGACAGAGCCTCCCCGTACTTC	CASSLGDRASPYF
TRBV11-2	TRBJ2-4	.	.	TGTGCCAGCAGCTTAGTCGGGGGTAGAAACATTCAGTACTTC	CASSLVGGRNIQYF
TRBV6-6	TRBJ2-1	.	.	TGTGCCAGCAGTTACTCGCAGGACATTGCATTCAATGAGCAGTTCTTC	CASSYSQDIAFNEQFF
TRBV9	TRBJ2-7	.	.	TGTGCCAGCAGCGGGCCAGGGGACGAGCAGTACTTC	CASSGPGDEQYF
TRBV28	TRBJ2-7	.	.	TGTGCCAGCAGTTTGGCGGAGTTATACGAGCAGTACTTC	CASSLAELYEQYF
TRBV9	TRBJ1-5	few	TRBD1	TGTGCCAGCAGCGTGGGACAGCTCAATCAGCCCCAGCATTTT	CASSVGQLNQPQHF
TRBV5-8	TRBJ2-3	once	.	TGTGCCAGCAGCTTTGGTCGACCGACACGCACAGATACGCAGTATTTT	CASSFGRPTRTDTQYF